This entry lists 15 T cell receptor beta chains sequenced from one sample in a study of Ad26.COV2.S vaccination and SARS-CoV-2 variants. Treatment noted: some 20 received Ad26.COV2.S at low or high dose, single or two shots; about 5 received placebo; per-sample allocation not given. On day 63 after the first injection, vaccine and placebo recipients gave samples. The data were produced by immunoSEQ multiplex PCR, yet TCRdb's version contains in-frame clones alone and is incomplete. The sample contains 300,000 to 350,000 clones, roughly 86% of which appear only once. Source: peripheral blood, taken in a trial of Ad26.COV2.S vaccine versus placebo. Receptor source: a person between 18 and 60 years old who received the Ad26.COV2.S COVID-19 vaccine or a placebo.

This rearrangement joins TRBV7-2 to TRBJ2-7; 7 bases fit TRBD1. The CDR3 totals 13 residues. Trimming took 7 bases from V and 3 from J; bases not matched to a gene: 6. From germline, CDR1 is SGHTA and CDR2 FQGNSA. The CDR3 spells CASTYRGSYEQYF. The CDR3 DNA reads TGTGCCAGCACCTACAGGGGCAGCTACGAGCAGTACTTC.

A single count supports this clone. This chain links TRBV2 with TRBJ1-3; 7 bases are shared with TRBD1. This CDR3 spans 16 amino acids. The V segment lost 3 bases and the J segment 0 bases; nucleotides outside the gene matches: 5. Looked up from germline, CDR1 is SNHLY and CDR2 is FYNNEI. The CDR3 spells CASSDRGVFSGNTIYF. DNA of the CDR3: TGTGCCAGCAGTGACAGGGGGGTTTTCTCTGGAAACACCATATATTTT.

The chain couples TRBV5-1 to TRBJ1-3; TRBD1 is a possible D gene (5 bases). Trimming left V 0 bases short and J 2 bases short, with 9 bases between. Germline CDR1 and CDR2: SGHRS and YFSETQ. The CDR3 loop spans 15 amino acids. The CDR3 protein is CASSLALGAGNTIYF. CDR3 bases: TGCGCCAGCAGCTTGGCCCTAGGGGCTGGAAACACCATATATTTT.

The rearrangement links TRBV7-6 to TRBJ1-4; TRBD1 matches 11 bases. The ends lost 0 bases at V and 7 bases at J; junction bases unmatched: 10. The CDR3 totals 18 residues. Germline V gives CDR1 SGHVS, CDR2 FNYEAQ. The CDR3 bases are TGTGCCAGCAGCTTAGCGTGGGGACAGGGGGAAGTCGGTGAAAAACTGTTTTTT. This gives the protein CASSLAWGQGEVGEKLFF.

DNA of the CDR3: TGTGCCACCAGCAGAGCATACAATGAGCAGTTCTTC. Amino acid sequence: CATSRAYNEQFF. V usage is TRBV15 and J usage is TRBJ2-1; D is ambiguous. The CDR3 sequence is 12 residues long. Between the trimmed V and J ends, which lost 1 base and 4 bases, there was a span of 2 bases. Germline V gene data show CDR1 as LNHNV and CDR2 as YYDKDF (reference sequence).

The V call is TRBV30, the J call TRBJ1-6, with D unresolved. Trimming pared 4 bases from V and 13 bases from J, leaving 5 bases between. The germline gives CDR1 GTSNPN, CDR2 SVGIG (reference sequence). The CDR3 consists of 9 residues. The CDR3 sequence is CAWNPPLHF. DNA of the CDR3: TGTGCCTGGAACCCTCCCCTCCACTTT.

The count of this clone is one. DNA of the CDR3: TGTGCCAGCTCACCACGGGGGGGAAGCACAGATACGCAGTATTTT. Its translation: CASSPRGGSTDTQYF. The V and J genes are TRBV18 and TRBJ2-3; 7 bases are shared with TRBD2. V was pared by 1 base and J by 0 bases, with 1 base of the junction left unmatched. The CDR3 consists of 15 residues. Germline CDR1 KGHSH, CDR2 LQKENI.

This rearrangement joins TRBV5-8 to TRBJ1-5, with a tentative D call TRBD1 (5 bases). The germline CDR1 and CDR2 sequences are SGHTS and YDEGEE. The V and J ends lost 0 bases and 5 bases respectively, with 12 bases between them. The CDR3 spans 15 residues. The CDR3 nucleotides read TGTGCCAGCAGCTTGGGGACAAAAGTGGATCAGCCCCAGCATTTT. Its protein is CASSLGTKVDQPQHF.

This rearrangement joins TRBV7-2 to TRBJ2-3, with D unclear. Germline CDR1 and CDR2: SGHTA and FQGNSA. V was shortened by 4 bases and J by 4 bases, with 9 bases between the two germline ends. The length of the CDR3 is 13 residues. As DNA, the CDR3 is TGTGCCAGCAGCTCCGCGCCGCCAGATACGCAGTATTTT. It specifies CASSSAPPDTQYF.

V is TRBV6-6 and J is TRBJ1-2, with D maybe TRBD1 (5 bases). The CDR3 totals 14 residues. V was pared by 2 bases and J by 2 bases, with 9 bases between. Germline V gives CDR1 MNHNY, CDR2 SVGAGI (reference sequence). CDR3 nucleotides: TGTGCCAGCAGTTACGCTAGACAGAACTATGGCTACACCTTC. Translated: CASSYARQNYGYTF.

This rearrangement joins TRBV6-5 to TRBJ1-4, with D perhaps matching TRBD1 (5 bases). Between the trimmed V and J ends, which lost 5 bases and 8 bases, there was a span of 12 bases. The CDR3 runs 13 residues. Germline V gene sequence: CDR1 MNHEY, CDR2 SVGAGI. The CDR3, as DNA: TGTGCCAGCAGTCCCCGGGGGGGGGAAAAACTGTTTTTT. Its protein product is CASSPRGGEKLFF.

This chain joins TRBV19 and TRBJ2-7; possibly TRBD1 for D (7 bases). The CDR3 runs to 14 residues. The V gene's germline CDR1 is LNHDA and CDR2 SQIVND (reference sequence). Trimming shortened V by 5 bases and J by 1 base, and 12 bases separated the two germline ends. The DNA of the CDR3 is TGTGCCAGTAGTGTGGCAGGGGGGTCCTACGAGCAGTACTTC. This sequence encodes CASSVAGGSYEQYF.

The chain recombines TRBV7-2 with TRBJ2-4; the D gene is possibly TRBD2 (6 bases). Trimming left V 4 bases short and J 1 base short, with 17 bases between. The CDR3 runs 17 residues. Germline values: CDR1 SGHTA, CDR2 FQGNSA. This chain's CDR3 is CASSSGPSGGAKNIQYF. As DNA, the CDR3 is TGTGCCAGCAGCTCCGGCCCGTCTGGAGGGGCCAAAAACATTCAGTACTTC.

The chain recombines TRBV6-6 with TRBJ1-5; 8 nucleotides line up with TRBD1. The germline gives CDR1 MNHNY, CDR2 SVGAGI (reference sequence). V shed 5 bases and J 4 bases; nucleotides not matched to a gene: 7. The CDR3 has 15 residues. For the CDR3, the DNA is TGTGCCAGCAGTCAGGGGGCCGACCCTAATCAGCCCCAGCATTTT. Protein: CASSQGADPNQPQHF.

As for this clone: This CDR3 is also generated by other DNA sequences in the sample. The genes are TRBV24-1 and TRBJ2-2, with a tentative D call TRBD2 (5 bases). This CDR3 is built from 15 residues. Trimming removed 2 bases from V and 2 bases from J, with 8 bases in between. Germline loops: CDR1 KGHDR, CDR2 SFDVKD. Written as DNA, the CDR3 is TGTGCCACCAGTGATTCGCGGACTAACACCGGGGAGCTGTTTTTT. Encoded protein: CATSDSRTNTGELFF.